The T cell receptor beta chain under discussion was sequenced for a study of shared clonotypes between healthy human individuals. Overall study results and limits: Sorted-subset sequencing, rarefaction showed, was incomplete despite large depth. Sharing across a few donors was seen in 4% to 6.5% of naive CD4 clonotypes.

Turning to this clone: Its antigen is not identified.

This CDR3 has 13 residues. With 5 bases removed from V and 6 bases from J, the gap between germline ends came to 14 bases. CDR1 and CDR2 from the germline V gene are LNHNV and YYDKDF (reference sequence). The data were produced by immunoSEQ multiplex PCR, yet TCRdb's version contains in-frame clones alone and is incomplete. The sample yields around 1.6 million clones, 98% seen once. The chain joins TRBV15 to TRBJ2-7; D may be TRBD2 (6 bases). Sequencing was performed on naive CD4+ T cells sorted from blood. Subset: CD45RA+ positively selected. The clonotype originates from a man aged 25 to 45 in good health. The CDR3 DNA sequence: TGTGCCACCAGCTCTGCAATGGGGGGCGAGCAGTACTTC. Its translation: CATSSAMGGEQYF. The full variable domain, in which reference TRBV15 and TRBJ2-7 provide the parts outside the CDR3, is DAMVIQNPRYQVTQFGKPVTLSCSQTLNHNVMYWYQQKSSQAPKLLFHYYDKDFNNEADTPDNFQSRRPNTSFCFLDIRSPGLGDTAMYLCATSSAMGGEQYFGPGTRLTVT.